These 9 T cell receptor beta chains share one sample of origin, sequenced in a study of cytomegalovirus exposure and HLA in healthy donors. PCR primers comprised 60 Vbeta and 13 Jbeta primers. The protocol was immunoSEQ multiplex PCR, while the TCRdb copy is restricted to in-frame clones and leaves out a portion. Here the sample spans roughly 160,000 clones, over 70% being singletons. The sequencing input was PBMCs. The source of these receptors is a woman aged 45-65 years in good health and CMV-seropositive.

This clone was counted once. J is TRBJ1-2 and V is TRBV5-6; maybe TRBD1 (6 bases). The CDR3 is 15 residues long. Germline V gene lookup returns CDR1 SGHDT and CDR2 YYEEEE. V gave up 4 bases and J gave up 7 bases, with 20 bases separating them. Written as DNA, the CDR3 is TGTGCCAGCAGCCTATCGGACAGCAGAGGAGGTGGCTACACCTTC. Its protein is CASSLSDSRGGGYTF.

The CDR3 region has the DNA TGTGCCAGCATCGAGACAGGCTCGACTGAAGCTTTCTTT. It codes for CASIETGSTEAFF. This chain connects TRBV6-1 to TRBJ1-1; TRBD1 is a possible D gene (6 bases). Per the germline V gene, CDR1 is MNHNS and CDR2 is SASEGT. The CDR3 is 13 amino acids. V lost 7 bases to trimming and J lost 5 bases, with 14 bases between them.

V usage is TRBV19 and J usage is TRBJ2-3, with D unresolved. In germline, CDR1 is LNHDA, CDR2 SQIVND (reference sequence). The CDR3 is made up of 11 amino acids. The V gene lost 6 bases and the J gene lost 4 bases, with 5 bases spanning the gap. The CDR3 sequence is CASRSADTQYF. CDR3 DNA: TGTGCCAGTAGGTCCGCAGATACGCAGTATTTT.

V usage is TRBV18 and J usage is TRBJ1-2, with 8 bases that match TRBD1. CDR1 and CDR2 (germline): KGHSH, LQKENI. CDR3 length: 14 amino acids. J was trimmed by 3 bases and V by 3 bases; bases with no gene match: 3. The CDR3 DNA reads TGTGCCAGCTCACCGGAACAGGGGGACTATGGCTACACCTTC. This encodes CASSPEQGDYGYTF.

The CDR3 sequence is CASSPPAGGGQETQYF. DNA for the CDR3: TGTGCCAGCAGCCCACCAGCGGGAGGGGGCCAAGAGACCCAGTACTTC. The genes are TRBV5-4 and TRBJ2-5; TRBD2 agrees at 10 bases. Per the germline V gene, CDR1 is SGHNT and CDR2 is YYREEE (reference sequence). The CDR3 extends over 16 amino acids. The V and J ends lost 4 bases and 1 base, in that order; junction bases with no gene match: 7.

This clone showed up just once. This sequence joins TRBV6-5 and TRBJ2-5, with 11 bases aligning to TRBD2. Germline V CDR1 and CDR2: MNHEY, SVGAGI. The CDR3 contains 15 residues. V shed 2 bases, J shed 2 bases, and the junction held 1 base outside the gene matches. As DNA, the CDR3 is TGTGCCAGCAGTTACCGGACTAGCGGGCAAGAGACCCAGTACTTC. Encoded protein: CASSYRTSGQETQYF.

The CDR3 DNA reads as TGTGCCAGCAGTTTGAGCGGCCGCGGGGTTTTCGACGAGCAGTACTTC. As protein: CASSLSGRGVFDEQYF. The rearrangement joins TRBV28 to TRBJ2-7; D is possibly TRBD2 (6 bases). Germline V gene data show CDR1 as MDHEN and CDR2 as SYDVKM. Trimming removed 3 bases from V and 5 bases from J, with 20 bases in between. CDR3 length: 16 residues.

The chain links TRBV2 to TRBJ2-3; D call uncertain. The germline V gene encodes CDR1 SNHLY and CDR2 FYNNEI. The CDR3 covers 13 residues. Trimming took 6 bases from V and 1 from J, leaving 8 bases between them. The CDR3 DNA reads as TGTGCCAGCAGACGACTCGGCACAGATACGCAGTATTTT. Encoded protein: CASRRLGTDTQYF.

The chain recombines TRBV18 with TRBJ2-2, with D uncertain. This CDR3 has 15 amino acids. Germline V gene data show CDR1 as KGHSH and CDR2 as LQKENI. Trimming cost V 6 bases and J 0 bases, with 11 bases left between them. The CDR3 DNA reads as TGTGCCAGCTCGGAACAGCTAACGAACACCGGGGAGCTGTTTTTT. Translated: CASSEQLTNTGELFF.